Shown below are 10 T cell receptor beta chains from a single sample sequenced in a study of blood T cell repertoires in COVID-19. Generated by immunoSEQ multiplex PCR, the TCRdb table keeps only in-frame clones and is missing some. The sample holds about 440,000 clones, around 89% seen once. The specimen was peripheral blood. The receptors were sampled from a woman aged 45-65 years with COVID-19, enrolled during active disease.

The genes are TRBV9 and TRBJ1-6; D gene uncertain. The CDR3 is 17 residues long. Trimming removed 2 bases at V and 0 bases at J, with 12 bases between. Germline V gene lookup returns CDR1 SGDLS and CDR2 YYNGEE. CDR3 in amino acids: CASSVGVRSSYNSPLHF. CDR3 DNA: TGTGCCAGCAGCGTGGGTGTGAGGAGCTCCTATAATTCACCCCTCCACTTT.

This chain connects TRBV13 to TRBJ2-1; the match to TRBD2 covers 12 bases. Per germline, CDR1 PRHDT and CDR2 FYEKMQ (reference sequence). This CDR3 comprises 16 residues. V lost 4 bases and J lost 6; bases outside the gene matches: 7. CDR3 amino acids: CASSSLAGGSGNEQFF. The CDR3 DNA follows: TGTGCCAGCAGCTCACTAGCGGGGGGTTCGGGCAATGAGCAGTTCTTC.

V and J are TRBV5-4 and TRBJ2-7; D is perhaps TRBD2 (7 bases). V lost 2 bases, J lost 5 bases, and 14 bases lay in between. The CDR3 is made up of 14 amino acids. CDR1 is SGHNT, CDR2 YYREEE, per germline (reference sequence). The chain's CDR3 is CASSLKGGGNEQYF. The DNA for the CDR3 is TGTGCCAGCAGCTTAAAAGGGGGGGGGAACGAGCAGTACTTC. Filled out from reference TRBV5-4 and TRBJ2-7, the complete variable domain reads ETGVTQSPTHLIKTRGQQVTLRCSSQSGHNTVSWYQQALGQGPQFIFQYYREEENGRGNFPPRFSGLQFPNYSSELNVNALELDDSALYLCASSLKGGGNEQYFGPGTRLTVT.

The chain has TRBV20-1 and TRBJ2-4; no firm D call. V lost 3 bases to trimming and J lost 2 bases, with 8 bases between them. Germline V gives CDR1 DFQATT, CDR2 SNEGSKA (reference sequence). The CDR3 contains 13 residues. CDR3 protein: CSASTLSKNIQYF. The CDR3 nucleotides read TGCAGTGCTAGTACGCTATCCAAAAACATTCAGTACTTC.

The chain employs TRBV14 and TRBJ1-3; D remains unclear. This CDR3 region has 15 residues. Trimming shortened V by 6 bases and J by 2 bases, and 14 bases separated the two germline ends. Germline V gene lookup returns CDR1 SGHDN and CDR2 FVKESK. Here the CDR3 reads CASSDRGLAGNTIYF. As DNA, the CDR3 is TGTGCCAGCAGTGACCGAGGTCTCGCTGGAAACACCATATATTTT.

The chain employs TRBV9 and TRBJ2-3; D is perhaps TRBD2 (6 bases). The germline V and J ends were trimmed by 4 bases and 2 bases, with 14 bases remaining between them. Germline CDR1 reads SGDLS; CDR2 reads YYNGEE. The CDR3 has 15 amino acids. The CDR3 bases are TGTGCCAGCAGCACCACCGGGACTGCCACAGATACGCAGTATTTT. It yields the protein CASSTTGTATDTQYF.

This clone was observed a handful of times. The chain employs TRBV5-4 and TRBJ1-2; D may be TRBD1 (5 bases). V was shortened by 2 bases and J by 10 bases, with 15 bases between the two germline ends. Germline CDR1 SGHNT, CDR2 YYREEE (reference sequence). CDR3 length: 13 residues. The CDR3 DNA follows: TGTGCCAGCAGCTTTCGGGGGGTTGTCGTCTACACCTTC. It codes for CASSFRGVVVYTF.

This clone was seen just once. The chain joins TRBV7-2 to TRBJ1-1, with 7 bases fitting TRBD1. The CDR3 is 17 residues long. Per germline, CDR1 SGHTA and CDR2 FQGNSA. V lost 3 bases to trimming and J lost 4 bases; unmatched junction nucleotides: 14. The CDR3 protein is CASSLRTGELKGTEAFF. The CDR3 DNA follows: TGTGCCAGCAGCTTGAGGACAGGAGAACTGAAGGGCACTGAAGCTTTCTTT.

The chain joins TRBV2 to TRBJ2-7, with 7 bases lining up with TRBD2. The ends lost 4 bases at V and 7 bases at J; junction bases unmatched: 7. The length of the CDR3 is 13 residues. The germline CDR1 and CDR2 sequences are SNHLY and FYNNEI. CDR3 sequence: CASSGLASGEQYF. The DNA for the CDR3 is TGTGCCAGCAGTGGACTAGCATCGGGGGAGCAGTACTTC.

The chain carries TRBV14 and TRBJ2-7; possible D gene TRBD1, 6 bases. The CDR3 totals 15 residues. V was shortened by 3 bases and J by 3 bases, with 15 bases between the two germline ends. The germline CDR1 and CDR2 sequences are SGHDN and FVKESK. The CDR3 is CASSHPVTGIYEQYF. As DNA, the CDR3 is TGTGCCAGCAGCCACCCAGTTACAGGGATCTACGAGCAGTACTTC.